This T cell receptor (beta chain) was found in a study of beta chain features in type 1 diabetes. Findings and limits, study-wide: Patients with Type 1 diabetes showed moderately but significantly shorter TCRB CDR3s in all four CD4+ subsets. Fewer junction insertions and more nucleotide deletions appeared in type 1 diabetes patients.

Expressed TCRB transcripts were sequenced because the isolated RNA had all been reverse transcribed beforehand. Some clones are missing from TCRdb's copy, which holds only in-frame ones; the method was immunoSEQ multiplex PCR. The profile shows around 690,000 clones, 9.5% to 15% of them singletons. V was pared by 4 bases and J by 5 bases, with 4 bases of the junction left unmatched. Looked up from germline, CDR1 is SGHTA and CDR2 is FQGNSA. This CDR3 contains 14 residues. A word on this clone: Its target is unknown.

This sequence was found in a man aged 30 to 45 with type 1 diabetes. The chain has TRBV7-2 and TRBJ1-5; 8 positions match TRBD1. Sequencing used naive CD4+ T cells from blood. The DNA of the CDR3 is TGTGCCAGCAGCTATGACAGGGGCGATCAGCCCCAGCATTTT. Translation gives CASSYDRGDQPQHF.